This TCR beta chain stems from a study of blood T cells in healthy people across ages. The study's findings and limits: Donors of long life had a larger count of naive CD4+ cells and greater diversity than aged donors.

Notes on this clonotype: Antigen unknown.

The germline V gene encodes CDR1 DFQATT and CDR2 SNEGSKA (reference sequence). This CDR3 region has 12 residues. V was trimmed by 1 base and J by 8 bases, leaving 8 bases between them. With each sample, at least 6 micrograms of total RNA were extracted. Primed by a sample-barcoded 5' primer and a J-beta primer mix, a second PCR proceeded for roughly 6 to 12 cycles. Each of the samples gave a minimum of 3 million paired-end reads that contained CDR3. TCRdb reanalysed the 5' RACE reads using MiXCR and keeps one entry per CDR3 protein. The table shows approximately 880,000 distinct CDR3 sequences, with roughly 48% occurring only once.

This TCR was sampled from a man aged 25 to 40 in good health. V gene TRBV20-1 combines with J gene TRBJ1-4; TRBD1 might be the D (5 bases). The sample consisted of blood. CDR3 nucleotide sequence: TGCAGTGCTAGAGGGGGGAAAGAAAAACTGTTTTTT. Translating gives CSARGGKEKLFF.